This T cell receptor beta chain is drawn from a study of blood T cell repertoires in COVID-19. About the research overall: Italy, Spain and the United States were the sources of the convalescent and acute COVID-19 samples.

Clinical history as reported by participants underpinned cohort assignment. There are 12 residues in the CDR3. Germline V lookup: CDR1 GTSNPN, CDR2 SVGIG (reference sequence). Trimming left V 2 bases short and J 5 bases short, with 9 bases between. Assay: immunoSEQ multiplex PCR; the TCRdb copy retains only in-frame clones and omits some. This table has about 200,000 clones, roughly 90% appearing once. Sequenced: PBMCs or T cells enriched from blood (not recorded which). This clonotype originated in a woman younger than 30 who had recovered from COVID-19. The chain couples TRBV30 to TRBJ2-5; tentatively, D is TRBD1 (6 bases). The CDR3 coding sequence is TGTGCCTGGAGTTACCAGGGGGAGACCCAGTACTTC. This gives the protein CAWSYQGETQYF.